This entry lists 29 T cell receptor beta chains sequenced from one sample in a study of blood T cells in healthy people across ages. Using a J-beta primer mix together with a sample-barcoded 5' primer, a second PCR was run for roughly 6 to 11 cycles. A single record per CDR3 protein comes from TCRdb applying MiXCR to the 5' RACE reads. The profile shows more than 800,000 distinct CDR3 sequences, roughly 26% of them singletons. Material for sequencing was blood. Every receptor here comes from a woman aged 80 or over in good health.

The genes are TRBV7-9 and TRBJ2-1; 8 nucleotides match TRBD2. Germline V gene sequence: CDR1 SEHNR, CDR2 FQNEAQ (reference sequence). The V and J ends lost 3 bases and 0 bases, in that order; junction bases with no gene match: 4. The CDR3 is made up of 16 amino acids. The CDR3, as DNA: TGTGCCAGCAGCTTGGGGACTAGGAGCTCCTACAATGAGCAGTTCTTC. Translated: CASSLGTRSSYNEQFF.

Remarks on this clonotype: This may be a read error: a much more frequent sequence differs by one nucleotide. This sequence joins TRBV6-5 and TRBJ1-2, with D possibly matching TRBD1 (5 bases). Per the germline V gene, CDR1 is MNHEY and CDR2 is SVGAGI. CDR3 length: 16 residues. Here the CDR3 reads CASSYGYGTVNYGCTF. The CDR3, as DNA: TGTGCCAGCAGCTACGGATACGGGACGGTAAACTATGGCTGCACCTTC.

This clonotype has ten or more counts. The rearrangement uses TRBV27 and TRBJ1-2; tentatively, D is TRBD1 (5 bases). V dropped 1 base and J dropped 1 base, with 7 bases sitting between them. Germline V lookup: CDR1 MNHEY, CDR2 SMNVEV (reference sequence). The CDR3 contains 14 residues. CDR3 sequence: CASSLYGGNYGYTF. CDR3 coding DNA: TGTGCCAGCAGTTTATACGGGGGTAACTATGGCTACACCTTC.

Points on this clonotype: It may be a read error: a sequence one base away is much more abundant. The chain has TRBV7-2 and TRBJ2-5; tentatively, D is TRBD1 (6 bases). Trimming left V 2 bases short and J 7 bases short, with 14 bases between. The CDR3 is 14 residues long. Germline lookup yields CDR1 SGHTA and CDR2 FQGNSA. DNA of the CDR3: TGTGCCAGCAGCTTATGGGACAAAGTAGGGACCCAGTACTTC. Its protein is CASSLWDKVGTQYF. The whole variable domain, remainder taken from reference TRBV7-2 and TRBJ2-5, is GAGVSQSPSNKVTEKGKDVELRCDPISGHTALYWYRQSLGQGLEFLIYFQGNSAPDKSGLPSDRFSAERTGGSVSTLTIQRTQQEDSAVYLCASSLWDKVGTQYFGPGTRLLVL.

This clonotype was counted many times. This sequence joins TRBV21-1 and TRBJ2-7. TRBV21-1 is flagged as a pseudogene. This CDR3 contains 13 residues. In DNA, the CDR3 is TGTGCCAGCAGCAAAGCGGTAGGGAACGAGCAGTACTTC. The encoded protein is CASSKAVGNEQYF.

This clonotype was observed a few times. This sequence joins TRBV6-2 or TRBV6-3 and TRBJ1-4; D is possibly TRBD1 (5 bases). The CDR3 has 15 amino acids. CDR1 and CDR2 from the germline V gene are MNHEY and SVGEGT. V was trimmed by 5 bases and J by 10 bases, leaving 20 bases between them. The CDR3 spells CASSPLGGERRKLFF. For the CDR3, the DNA is TGTGCCAGCAGTCCCCTAGGAGGGGAGCGCCGAAAACTGTTTTTT.

The rearrangement uses TRBV2 and TRBJ1-5; tentatively, D is TRBD1 (6 bases). The CDR3 consists of 18 residues. Deletions cut 6 bases from V and 0 bases from J, with 21 bases between. The V gene's germline CDR1 is SNHLY and CDR2 FYNNEI. CDR3 sequence reads: CASSQSREQGSSNQPQHF. The CDR3 coding sequence is TGTGCCAGCAGCCAAAGCCGGGAACAGGGCTCTAGCAATCAGCCCCAGCATTTT. The entire variable domain, with the rest obtained from reference TRBV2 and TRBJ1-5, is as follows: EPEVTQTPSHQVTQMGQEVILRCVPISNHLYFYWYRQILGQKVEFLVSFYNNEISEKSEIFDDQFSVERPDGSNFTLKIRSTKLEDSAMYFCASSQSREQGSSNQPQHFGDGTRLSIL.

The rearrangement links TRBV12-3 or TRBV12-4 to TRBJ2-4; TRBD1 matches 9 bases. CDR3 length: 15 residues. The junction had 5 bases not matched to a gene; V was cut back by 4 bases and J by 4 bases. The CDR3 loop reads CASSSRGTGKNIQYF. The CDR3 bases are TGTGCCAGCAGTTCTAGGGGGACAGGGAAAAACATTCAGTACTTC.

Only a few counts were recorded for this clonotype. V gene TRBV5-1 combines with J gene TRBJ2-2, with TRBD1 identical over 7 bases. Germline values: CDR1 SGHRS, CDR2 YFSETQ. V dropped 4 bases and J dropped 4; count of bases not matched to a gene: 10. CDR3 length equals 16 residues. The CDR3 sequence: CASSIRQGGSTGELFF. Written as DNA, the CDR3 is TGCGCCAGCAGCATTCGACAGGGTGGGAGCACCGGGGAGCTGTTTTTT. Looking up the rest from reference TRBV5-1 and TRBJ2-2 gives the full variable domain: KAGVTQTPRYLIKTRGQQVTLSCSPISGHRSVSWYQQTPGQGLQFLFEYFSETQRNKGNFPGRFSGRQFSNSRSEMNVSTLELGDSALYLCASSIRQGGSTGELFFGEGSRLTVL.

This clonotype was observed at least ten times. The chain recombines TRBV7-2 with TRBJ2-5; D is possibly TRBD1 (6 bases). The CDR3 spans 17 residues. Germline CDR1 reads SGHTA; CDR2 reads FQGNSA. V was cut by 5 bases and J by 0 bases, with 19 bases left in between. The CDR3 here is CASSPPDSLPYQETQYF. In DNA, the CDR3 is TGTGCCAGCAGCCCCCCGGACAGTTTGCCCTACCAAGAGACCCAGTACTTC.

V is TRBV4-1 and J is TRBJ1-6; D unclear. The CDR3 spans 14 residues. The V end was cut by 3 bases, the J end by 14 bases, with 17 bases between. Germline V gene data show CDR1 as MGHRA and CDR2 as YSYEKL. The CDR3 region is CASSQEGPWSALHF. The CDR3 coding sequence is TGCGCCAGCAGCCAGGAGGGCCCCTGGTCAGCCCTCCACTTT.

Note on this clonotype: This may come from a read error, since a much larger clone is one base off. In DNA, the CDR3 is TGCGCCAGCAGCCAGGATTCCGGGGGTGAGCAGTACTTC. Its translation: CASSQDSGGEQYF. V gene TRBV5-1 combines with J gene TRBJ2-5, with D possibly matching TRBD2 (6 bases). This CDR3 contains 13 residues. Trimming removed 4 bases at V and 11 bases at J, with 18 bases between. CDR1 SGHRS and CDR2 YFSETQ come from the germline V gene.

This clonotype occurred a few times. A much larger clone differs by one base, so this may be a read error. In DNA form, the CDR3 reads TGCAGTGCTAGTCGGCTTCTAAATGAGCAGTACTTC. As protein: CSASRLLNEQYF. The chain links TRBV20-1 to TRBJ2-1; D uncertain. Gene TRBJ2-7 matches the end of the DNA better, so the J call may be wrong. The CDR3 is 12 residues long. Germline CDR1 is DFQATT and CDR2 is SNEGSKA (reference sequence).

The table lists this clonotype with many counts. The chain employs TRBV7-2 and TRBJ2-7, with 7 bases identical to TRBD1. V lost 3 bases to trimming and J lost 0 bases; unmatched junction nucleotides: 2. CDR3 length: 14 amino acids. Germline CDR1 is SGHTA and CDR2 is FQGNSA. The CDR3 coding sequence is TGTGCCAGCAGCTTCGACAGGGCCTCCTACGAGCAGTACTTC. It translates to CASSFDRASYEQYF. The complete variable domain, with remaining parts taken from reference TRBV7-2 and TRBJ2-7, reads GAGVSQSPSNKVTEKGKDVELRCDPISGHTALYWYRQSLGQGLEFLIYFQGNSAPDKSGLPSDRFSAERTGGSVSTLTIQRTQQEDSAVYLCASSFDRASYEQYFGPGTRLTVT.

This clonotype occurred many times. This chain links TRBV3-1 with TRBJ1-2; D unclear. Germline-derived CDR1 and CDR2 are LGHDT and YNNKEL (reference sequence). The CDR3 sequence is 15 residues long. V dropped 2 bases and J dropped 5 bases, with 15 bases sitting between them. The DNA of the CDR3 is TGTGCCAGCAGCCAACGAACCAGTCTTGGGTATGGCTACACCTTC. Protein product: CASSQRTSLGYGYTF.

In this sample, this clonotype turned up a few times. A much larger clone sits a single nucleotide away, making a read error possible. V is TRBV7-9 and J is TRBJ2-6; D not certain. The V and J ends lost 3 bases and 6 bases respectively, with 12 bases between them. The length of the CDR3 is 15 residues. Looked up from germline, CDR1 is SEHNR and CDR2 is FQNEAQ (reference sequence). The CDR3 protein is CASSLVGAVANVLTF. The CDR3 region has the DNA TGTGCCAGCAGCTTGGTCGGTGCTGTGGCCAACGTCCTGACTTTC.

This clonotype came up once. The chain recombines TRBV9 with TRBJ2-5; TRBD2 aligns across 9 bases. The CDR3 extends over 17 amino acids. V dropped 4 bases and J dropped 2; count of bases not matched to a gene: 12. Looked up from germline, CDR1 is SGDLS and CDR2 is YYNGEE. The CDR3 here is CASSPRGGTSRQETQYF. The CDR3 nucleotides are TGTGCCAGCAGCCCAAGGGGCGGGACTAGCAGACAAGAGACCCAGTACTTC.

On this clonotype itself: One junction end disagrees with the germline gene, perhaps due to a read error. V gene TRBV7-2 combines with J gene TRBJ2-4; D may be TRBD1 or TRBD2 (5 bases each). The CDR3 totals 15 residues. Germline CDR1 and CDR2: SGHTA and FQGNSA. The chain's CDR3 is CASSSTGGTGNIPYF. For the CDR3, the DNA is TGTGCCAGCAGCTCTACTGGGGGAACGGGGAACATTCCGTACTTC.

This clonotype was picked up many times. V gene TRBV3-1 combines with J gene TRBJ2-5; 11 bases line up with TRBD1. J was trimmed by 5 bases and V by 4 bases; bases with no gene match: 6. This CDR3 contains 15 residues. The germline CDR1 and CDR2 sequences are LGHDT and YNNKEL (reference sequence). The CDR3 bases are TGTGCCAGCAGCCCCCGGACAGGGGGCACGGAGACCCAGTACTTC. Amino acids: CASSPRTGGTETQYF.

The table lists this clonotype with a few counts. A read error may explain this, as a much larger clone is one base away. This rearrangement joins TRBV12-3 or TRBV12-4 to TRBJ2-7; D may be TRBD2 (5 bases). With 6 bases removed from V and 7 bases from J, the gap between germline ends came to 10 bases. The CDR3 is 11 residues long. CDR3 DNA: TGTGCCAGCAGCCGGACTTTTGAGCAGTACTTC. Encoded protein: CASSRTFEQYF.

In regard to this clonotype: The junction departs from germline at one end; a sequencing error may be responsible. V and J are TRBV12-3 or TRBV12-4 and TRBJ2-1, with D possibly being TRBD2 (6 bases). CDR3 length: 19 residues. CDR3 protein: CTSSSLPETGGVSYNEQFF. CDR3 nucleotides: TGTACCAGCAGTTCCCTCCCCGAGACTGGCGGGGTCTCCTACAATGAGCAGTTCTTC.

There are many counts of this clonotype. CDR3 in DNA: TGTGCCAGCACGAGGGGAGGGGGACAGTCTGCCAAAAACATTCAGTACTTC. This sequence encodes CASTRGGGQSAKNIQYF. The V call is TRBV6-1, the J call TRBJ2-4, with D possibly called TRBD1 or TRBD2 (7 bases each). The V gene's germline CDR1 is MNHNS and CDR2 SASEGT. V was cut by 7 bases and J by 1 base, with 20 bases left in between. The CDR3 extends over 17 amino acids.

This chain joins TRBV12-3 or TRBV12-4 and TRBJ2-1; D ambiguous. This CDR3 has 13 amino acids. The ends were cut back, 8 bases at V and 8 bases at J, with 16 bases in the middle. The CDR3 protein is CASARPRFDEQFF. DNA of the CDR3: TGTGCCAGCGCTCGGCCGCGATTCGATGAGCAGTTCTTC.

A note on this clonotype: An end of the junction differs from the germline gene, which may be a read error. This chain uses TRBV7-2 with TRBJ1-2; D gene uncertain. CDR1 and CDR2 from the germline V gene are SGHTA and FQGNSA. CDR3 length: 16 residues. The CDR3 spells CACSTTIRGFGYGYTF. The CDR3, as DNA: TGTGCCTGCAGTACCACAATCCGGGGATTCGGCTATGGCTACACCTTC.

This clonotype showed up many times. V and J are TRBV6-1 and TRBJ2-5, with D possibly matching TRBD1 (6 bases). V was cut by 2 bases and J by 5 bases, with 12 bases left in between. The length of the CDR3 is 14 residues. Per germline, CDR1 MNHNS and CDR2 SASEGT. The CDR3 protein is CASSEPQGRETQYF. CDR3 nucleotides: TGTGCCAGCAGTGAACCACAGGGCCGGGAGACCCAGTACTTC.

This clonotype was seen only a few times. The chain combines TRBV18 with TRBJ2-7; the match to TRBD1 covers 12 bases. V dropped 4 bases and J dropped 2; count of bases not matched to a gene: 3. CDR3 length: 15 amino acids. Per the germline V gene, CDR1 is KGHSH and CDR2 is LQKENI. DNA for the CDR3: TGTGCCAGCTCACTTGGGACAGGGGGCACCTACGAGCAGTACTTC. As protein: CASSLGTGGTYEQYF.

The rearrangement joins TRBV4-3 to TRBJ2-7; D may be TRBD1 (6 bases). Deletions cut 1 base from V and 0 bases from J, with 10 bases between. This CDR3 contains 15 residues. The germline CDR1 and CDR2 sequences are LGHNA and YSLEER. The CDR3 nucleotides read TGCGCCAGCAGCCAAGTGGACAGAAGCTCCTACGAGCAGTACTTC. As protein: CASSQVDRSSYEQYF.

This clonotype was detected ten times or more. The rearrangement uses TRBV9 and TRBJ2-1; D is unclear. V was shortened by 2 bases and J by 6 bases, with 15 bases between the two germline ends. The CDR3 is 15 residues long. Germline CDR1 reads SGDLS; CDR2 reads YYNGEE. Written as DNA, the CDR3 is TGTGCCAGCAGCGTTGCTGGGGTGGCTGGCAATGAGCAGTTCTTC. This translates into CASSVAGVAGNEQFF.

The CDR3 DNA reads as TGTGCCAGCAGGTCGGTTGGAGAAAAACTGTTTTTT. This sequence encodes CASRSVGEKLFF. The rearrangement links TRBV6-2 or TRBV6-3 to TRBJ1-4, with D unclear. The V gene's germline CDR1 is MNHEY and CDR2 SVGEGT. Trimming took off 6 bases at V and 8 bases at J, with 10 bases between the two ends. This CDR3 contains 12 residues.